The 19 T cell receptor beta chains below all came from one sample that was sequenced in a study of cytomegalovirus exposure and HLA in healthy donors. The table came from immunoSEQ multiplex PCR; TCRdb's copy has only in-frame clones and leaves some out. This repertoire shows about 220,000 clones, roughly 88% found once; its top ten account for around 3%. Sequencing was performed on PBMCs. The receptors here all came from a woman aged 18-30 years in good health and CMV-seronegative.

The chain couples TRBV14 to TRBJ1-5; 7 bases fit TRBD1. Trimming at V came to 2 bases and at J to 3 bases, leaving 7 bases not matched to a gene. CDR3 length: 16 residues. CDR1 is SGHDN, CDR2 FVKESK, per germline. Here the CDR3 DNA reads TGTGCCAGCAGCCAACAGAAACAGGGGACCAATCAGCCCCAGCATTTT. It is translated as CASSQQKQGTNQPQHF.

This chain joins TRBV7-8 and TRBJ1-5, with D unresolved. Trimming shortened V by 5 bases and J by 4 bases, and 6 bases separated the two germline ends. The CDR3 length is 12 residues. Germline loops: CDR1 SGHVS, CDR2 FQNEAQ. The CDR3 loop reads CASSPPNQPQHF. The DNA for the CDR3 is TGTGCCAGCAGCCCCCCTAATCAGCCCCAGCATTTT.

The chain joins TRBV19 to TRBJ2-7, with TRBD2 identical over 7 bases. Germline CDR1 LNHDA, CDR2 SQIVND (reference sequence). V shed 6 bases, J shed 3 bases, and the junction held 11 bases outside the gene matches. The CDR3 has 15 residues. CDR3 protein: CASSPQGLPDYEQYF. DNA for the CDR3: TGTGCCAGTAGCCCGCAGGGACTACCAGACTACGAGCAGTACTTC.

This chain connects TRBV5-1 to TRBJ2-7; TRBD1 is a possible D gene (6 bases). The CDR3 is 17 residues long. V lost 4 bases and J 2 bases, leaving 22 bases between the germline ends. The germline gives CDR1 SGHRS, CDR2 YFSETQ. This CDR3 reads CASSVSGHTSLTYEQYF. CDR3 DNA sequence: TGCGCCAGCAGCGTATCGGGACACACATCCCTTACCTACGAGCAGTACTTC.

This clone was counted once. This sequence joins TRBV4-1 and TRBJ2-1; 13 bases align to TRBD2. V lost 4 bases, J lost 7 bases, and 13 bases stayed unmatched. Germline CDR1 reads MGHRA; CDR2 reads YSYEKL. CDR3 length equals 18 residues. The CDR3 here is CASSRGLAGAIRRNEQFF. DNA of the CDR3: TGCGCCAGCAGCCGAGGACTAGCGGGAGCGATAAGAAGGAATGAGCAGTTCTTC.

The V and J genes are TRBV5-1 and TRBJ2-7; 10 bases line up with TRBD2. This CDR3 has 15 residues. Unmatched junction bases numbered 3, after V lost 1 base and J lost 2 bases. Germline V gene lookup returns CDR1 SGHRS and CDR2 YFSETQ. The CDR3 spells CASSLFTSGAYEQYF. The CDR3 DNA reads as TGCGCCAGCAGCTTGTTCACTAGCGGGGCCTACGAGCAGTACTTC.

V usage is TRBV19 and J usage is TRBJ2-1, with 7 bases matching TRBD2. Trimming cost V 3 bases and J 9 bases; bases outside gene matches: 14. The CDR3 is made up of 16 amino acids. The germline V gene has CDR1 LNHDA and CDR2 SQIVND (reference sequence). The CDR3 sequence: CASSISLAVNRGEQFF. CDR3 sequence (DNA): TGTGCCAGTAGTATCTCGCTAGCGGTAAATAGAGGTGAGCAGTTCTTC.

The chain joins TRBV10-2 to TRBJ2-7; 9 bases map to TRBD2. The CDR3 runs to 13 residues. The V gene's germline CDR1 is WSHSY and CDR2 SAAADI. V dropped 7 bases and J dropped 4; count of bases not matched to a gene: 5. The CDR3 DNA reads as TGCGCCAGCATAGGTAGCGGGAGTTACGAGCAGTACTTC. This gives the protein CASIGSGSYEQYF.

V is TRBV5-6 and J is TRBJ2-5; weak D call: TRBD2 (5 bases). Germline V gene sequence: CDR1 SGHDT, CDR2 YYEEEE. Deletions cut 2 bases from V and 3 bases from J, with 8 bases between. The CDR3 extends over 13 amino acids. The CDR3, as DNA: TGTGCCAGCAGCTTTGGAGGCGAAGAGACCCAGTACTTC. This sequence encodes CASSFGGEETQYF.

The CDR3, as DNA: TGTGCCAGCCTCGGACAGGTTGAGACCCAGTACTTC. Translating it yields CASLGQVETQYF. The chain links TRBV6-6 to TRBJ2-5; 7 bases align to TRBD1. The germline V gene has CDR1 MNHNY and CDR2 SVGAGI (reference sequence). V lost 8 bases to trimming and J lost 5 bases; unmatched junction nucleotides: 5. CDR3 length: 12 residues.

The CDR3 spells CASSPKTVKHPSRVAYGYTF. CDR3 coding DNA: TGTGCCAGCAGTCCGAAGACAGTTAAACACCCTTCACGGGTCGCCTATGGCTACACCTTC. The chain couples TRBV28 to TRBJ1-2, with a tentative D call TRBD1 (5 bases). This CDR3 contains 20 residues. CDR1 and CDR2 from the germline V gene are MDHEN and SYDVKM. V lost 5 bases, J lost 4 bases, and 32 bases lay in between.

The rearrangement joins TRBV7-9 to TRBJ2-5; D not resolved. Germline-derived CDR1 and CDR2 are SEHNR and FQNEAQ (reference sequence). This CDR3 spans 12 amino acids. Trimming took off 4 bases at V and 3 bases at J, with 6 bases between the two ends. The DNA of the CDR3 is TGTGCCAGCAGCTACGGAGAAGAGACCCAGTACTTC. This encodes CASSYGEETQYF.

This clone was picked up one time. J is TRBJ1-4 and V is TRBV6-1; TRBD1 agrees at 9 bases. The junction had 5 bases not matched to a gene; V was cut back by 2 bases and J by 7 bases. Germline V CDR1 and CDR2: MNHNS, SASEGT. The CDR3 spans 15 residues. The CDR3 DNA reads TGTGCCAGCAGTGAAAGTGGGACAGGGAGTGAAAAACTGTTTTTT. Protein product: CASSESGTGSEKLFF.

The V call is TRBV5-1, the J call TRBJ2-1, with TRBD2 identical over 7 bases. V shed 0 bases and J 9 bases; nucleotides not matched to a gene: 9. The CDR3 is 15 amino acids. CDR1 SGHRS and CDR2 YFSETQ come from the germline V gene. Here the CDR3 DNA reads TGCGCCAGCAGCTTGGCGGCGGGAGTTGTCAGTGAGCAGTTCTTC. Protein product: CASSLAAGVVSEQFF.

This chain uses TRBV7-8 with TRBJ2-7; 7 nucleotides agree with TRBD2. With 3 bases clipped from V and 4 bases from J, the junction kept 12 bases outside the gene matches. The CDR3 sequence is 16 residues long. CDR1 is SGHVS, CDR2 FQNEAQ, per germline. The CDR3 DNA reads TGTGCCAGCAGCTTCTCACCGCTAGCGGTAAATTACGAGCAGTACTTC. As protein: CASSFSPLAVNYEQYF.

In DNA, the CDR3 is TGCGCCAGCAGCCAGATTGGGCAGGGCTATGGCTACACCTTC. Translation gives CASSQIGQGYGYTF. The rearrangement joins TRBV4-1 to TRBJ1-2; a possible D gene is TRBD1 (5 bases). This CDR3 has 14 amino acids. With 3 bases removed from V and 4 bases from J, the gap between germline ends came to 12 bases. CDR1 MGHRA and CDR2 YSYEKL come from the germline V gene.

The chain links TRBV2 to TRBJ2-1; 7 positions match TRBD2. The CDR3 consists of 13 residues. Germline assignment: CDR1 SNHLY and CDR2 FYNNEI. V gave up 6 bases and J gave up 9 bases; unmatched junction bases: 8. The CDR3 sequence is CASREGLPSEQFF. CDR3 nucleotides: TGTGCCAGCAGGGAGGGACTACCTAGTGAGCAGTTCTTC.

This clone was seen just once. The chain employs TRBV9 and TRBJ2-1, with TRBD2 matching 11 bases. Germline V lookup: CDR1 SGDLS, CDR2 YYNGEE. V gave up 0 bases and J gave up 3 bases; unmatched junction bases: 11. The CDR3 loop spans 19 amino acids. As DNA, the CDR3 is TGTGCCAGCAGCGTAGGTGCGCTAGCGGGAGGTATGGGCTACAATGAGCAGTTCTTC. This encodes CASSVGALAGGMGYNEQFF.

This chain connects TRBV27 to TRBJ2-1; D may be TRBD2 (5 bases). Per the germline V gene, CDR1 is MNHEY and CDR2 is SMNVEV (reference sequence). The V end was cut by 0 bases, the J end by 0 bases, with 12 bases between. The CDR3 has 17 amino acids. CDR3: CASSLSHSVSSYNEQFF. Here the CDR3 DNA reads TGTGCCAGCAGTTTATCCCATAGCGTGAGCTCCTACAATGAGCAGTTCTTC.